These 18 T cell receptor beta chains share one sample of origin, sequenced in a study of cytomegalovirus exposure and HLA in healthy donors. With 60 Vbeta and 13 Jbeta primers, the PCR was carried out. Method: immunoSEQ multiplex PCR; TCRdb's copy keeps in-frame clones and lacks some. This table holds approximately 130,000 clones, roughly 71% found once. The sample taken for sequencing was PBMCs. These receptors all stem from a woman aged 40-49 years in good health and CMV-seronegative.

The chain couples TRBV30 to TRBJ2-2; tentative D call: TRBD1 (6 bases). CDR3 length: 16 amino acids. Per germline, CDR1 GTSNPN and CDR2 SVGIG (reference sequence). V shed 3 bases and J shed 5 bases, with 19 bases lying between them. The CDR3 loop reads CAWRGDIGLRTGELFF. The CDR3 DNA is TGTGCCTGGAGGGGGGACATCGGGCTGAGGACCGGGGAGCTGTTTTTT.

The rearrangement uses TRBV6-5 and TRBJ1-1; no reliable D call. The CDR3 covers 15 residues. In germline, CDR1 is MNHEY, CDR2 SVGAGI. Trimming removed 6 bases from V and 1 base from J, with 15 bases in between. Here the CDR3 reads CASSPYSGENTEAFF. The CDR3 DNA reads TGTGCCAGCAGCCCCTATTCTGGAGAGAACACTGAAGCTTTCTTT.

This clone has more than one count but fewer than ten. CDR3 DNA sequence: TGCGCCAGCAGCCAAGACAGGGTCACGGCGATCAATGAGCAGTTCTTC. Translating gives CASSQDRVTAINEQFF. V usage is TRBV4-3 and J usage is TRBJ2-1, with D tentatively TRBD1 (5 bases). The CDR3 extends over 16 amino acids. The V gene's germline CDR1 is LGHNA and CDR2 YSLEER. V was pared by 0 bases and J by 6 bases, with 15 bases between.

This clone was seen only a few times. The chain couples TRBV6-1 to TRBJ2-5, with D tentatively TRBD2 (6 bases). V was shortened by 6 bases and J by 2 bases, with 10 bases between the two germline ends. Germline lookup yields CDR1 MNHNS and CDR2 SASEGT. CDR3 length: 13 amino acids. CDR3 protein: CASRGGAQETQYF. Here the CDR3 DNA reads TGTGCCAGCAGGGGAGGTGCTCAAGAGACCCAGTACTTC.

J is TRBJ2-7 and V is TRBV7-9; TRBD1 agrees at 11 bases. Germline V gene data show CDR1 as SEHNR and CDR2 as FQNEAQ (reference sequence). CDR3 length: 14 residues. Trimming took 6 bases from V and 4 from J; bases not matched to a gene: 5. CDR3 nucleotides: TGTGCCAGCAGTCGCGGACAGGGGGCGTACGAGCAGTACTTC. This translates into CASSRGQGAYEQYF.

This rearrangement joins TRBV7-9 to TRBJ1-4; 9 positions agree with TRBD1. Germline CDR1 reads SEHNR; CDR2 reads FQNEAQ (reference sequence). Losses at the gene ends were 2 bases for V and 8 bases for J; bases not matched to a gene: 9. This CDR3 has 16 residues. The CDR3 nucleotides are TGTGCCAGCAGCTTATTGACCGGGACAGGGAAAGAAAAACTGTTTTTT. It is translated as CASSLLTGTGKEKLFF.

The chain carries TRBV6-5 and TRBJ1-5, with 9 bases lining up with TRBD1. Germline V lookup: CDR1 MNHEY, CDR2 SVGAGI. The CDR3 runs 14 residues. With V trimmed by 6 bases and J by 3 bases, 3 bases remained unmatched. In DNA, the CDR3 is TGTGCCAGCAGGGGACAGGGTAACAATCAGCCCCAGCATTTT. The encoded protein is CASRGQGNNQPQHF.

The CDR3 DNA sequence: TGTGCCATCAGTGCGGTAGAGGCCGAGCAGTACTTC. It encodes CAISAVEAEQYF. The J gene is TRBJ2-7, the V gene TRBV10-3, with unresolved D. The germline V and J ends were trimmed by 4 bases and 6 bases, with 10 bases remaining between them. This CDR3 is built from 12 residues. The germline V gene has CDR1 ENHRY and CDR2 SYGVKD.

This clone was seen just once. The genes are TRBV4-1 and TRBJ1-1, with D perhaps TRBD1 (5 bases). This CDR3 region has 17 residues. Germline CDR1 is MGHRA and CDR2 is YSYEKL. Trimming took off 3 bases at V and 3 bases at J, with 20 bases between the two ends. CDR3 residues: CASSHRKGFTGDTEAFF. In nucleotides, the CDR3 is TGCGCCAGCAGCCACCGAAAGGGGTTTACTGGAGACACTGAAGCTTTCTTT.

This CDR3 is CASSDSGLAGGPSEQFF. DNA of the CDR3: TGTGCCAGCAGTGACTCGGGACTAGCGGGGGGCCCCTCTGAGCAGTTCTTC. This chain joins TRBV6-4 and TRBJ2-1; 15 bases map to TRBD2. V gave up 0 bases and J gave up 9 bases; unmatched junction bases: 6. Germline lookup yields CDR1 MRHNA and CDR2 SNTAGT. This CDR3 comprises 17 residues.

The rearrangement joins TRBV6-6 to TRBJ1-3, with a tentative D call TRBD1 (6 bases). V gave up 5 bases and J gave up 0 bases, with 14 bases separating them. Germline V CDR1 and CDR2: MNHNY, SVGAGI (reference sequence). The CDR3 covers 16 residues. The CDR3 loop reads CASSHYRDLSGNTIYF. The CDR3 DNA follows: TGTGCCAGCAGTCACTACAGGGACCTCTCTGGAAACACCATATATTTT.

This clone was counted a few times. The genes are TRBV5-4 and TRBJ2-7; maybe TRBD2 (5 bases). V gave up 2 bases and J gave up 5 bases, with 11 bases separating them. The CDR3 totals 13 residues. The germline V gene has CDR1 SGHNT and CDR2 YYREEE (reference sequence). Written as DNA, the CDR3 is TGTGCCAGCAGCTTTCCATCCGGGAACGAGCAGTACTTC. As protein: CASSFPSGNEQYF.

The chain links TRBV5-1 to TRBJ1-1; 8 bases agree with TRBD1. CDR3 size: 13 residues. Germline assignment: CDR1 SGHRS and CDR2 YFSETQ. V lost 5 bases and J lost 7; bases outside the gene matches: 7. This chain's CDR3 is CASSFEQGGEAFF. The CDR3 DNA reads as TGCGCCAGCAGTTTTGAACAGGGGGGTGAAGCTTTCTTT.

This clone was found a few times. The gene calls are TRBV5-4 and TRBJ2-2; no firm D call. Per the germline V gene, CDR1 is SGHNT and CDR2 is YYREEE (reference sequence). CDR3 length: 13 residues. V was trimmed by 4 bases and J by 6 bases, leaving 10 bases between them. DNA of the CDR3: TGTGCCAGCAGCCCCGACCGGGCCGGGGAGCTGTTTTTT. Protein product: CASSPDRAGELFF.

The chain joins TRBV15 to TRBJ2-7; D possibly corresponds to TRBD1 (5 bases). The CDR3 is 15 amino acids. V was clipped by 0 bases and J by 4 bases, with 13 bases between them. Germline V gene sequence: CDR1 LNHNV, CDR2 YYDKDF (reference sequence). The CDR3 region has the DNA TGTGCCACCAGCAGAGACAGGGTCAATGGGTACGAGCAGTACTTC. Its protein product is CATSRDRVNGYEQYF. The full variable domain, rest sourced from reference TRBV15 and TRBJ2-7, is DAMVIQNPRYQVTQFGKPVTLSCSQTLNHNVMYWYQQKSSQAPKLLFHYYDKDFNNEADTPDNFQSRRPNTSFCFLDIRSPGLGDTAMYLCATSRDRVNGYEQYFGPGTRLTVT.

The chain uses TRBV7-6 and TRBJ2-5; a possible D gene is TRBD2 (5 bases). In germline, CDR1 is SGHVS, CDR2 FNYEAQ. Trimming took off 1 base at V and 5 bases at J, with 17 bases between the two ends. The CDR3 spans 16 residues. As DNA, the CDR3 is TGTGCCAGCAGCTTAGTCGGCAGCTTCTCGGGGGAGACCCAGTACTTC. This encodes CASSLVGSFSGETQYF.

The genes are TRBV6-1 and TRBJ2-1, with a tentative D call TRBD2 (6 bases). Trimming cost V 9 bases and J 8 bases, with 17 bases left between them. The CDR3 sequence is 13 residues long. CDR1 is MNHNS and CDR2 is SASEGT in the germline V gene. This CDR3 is CASHKTSTYEQFF. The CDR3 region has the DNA TGTGCCAGTCACAAAACTAGCACCTATGAGCAGTTCTTC.

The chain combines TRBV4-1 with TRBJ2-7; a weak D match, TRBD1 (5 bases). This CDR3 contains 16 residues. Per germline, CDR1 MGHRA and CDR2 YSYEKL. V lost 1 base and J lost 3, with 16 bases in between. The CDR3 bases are TGCGCCAGCAGCCAAGTATGGGGCCCCCTCGGCTACGAGCAGTACTTC. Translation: CASSQVWGPLGYEQYF.